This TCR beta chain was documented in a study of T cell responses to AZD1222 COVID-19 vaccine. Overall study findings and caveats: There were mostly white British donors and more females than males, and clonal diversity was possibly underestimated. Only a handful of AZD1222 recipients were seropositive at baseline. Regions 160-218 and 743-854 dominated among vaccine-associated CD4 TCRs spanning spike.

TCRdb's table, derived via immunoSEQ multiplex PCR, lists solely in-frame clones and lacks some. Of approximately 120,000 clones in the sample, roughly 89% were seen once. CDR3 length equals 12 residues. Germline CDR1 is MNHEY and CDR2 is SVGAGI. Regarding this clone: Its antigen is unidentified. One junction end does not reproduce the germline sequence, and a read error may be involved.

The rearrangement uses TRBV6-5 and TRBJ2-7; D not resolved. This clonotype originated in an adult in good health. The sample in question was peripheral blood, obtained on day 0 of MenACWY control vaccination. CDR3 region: CASSDSSYWRYF. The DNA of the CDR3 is TGTGCCAGCAGTGACTCCTCTTATTGGCGGTACTTC.